The T cell receptor (beta chain) under discussion was sequenced for a study of control samples from healthy donors and cancer patients. CDR3 length: 16 residues. The germline V gene encodes CDR1 SEHNR and CDR2 FQNEAQ (reference sequence). V was clipped by 1 base and J by 4 bases, with 16 bases between them. The method was immunoSEQ multiplex PCR; TCRdb's version includes in-frame clones alone and lacks a portion of them. This table holds approximately 100,000 clones, approximately 82% found once. This clone has only a few counts. This receptor was obtained from a man aged 55 to 70 in good health. Sample: blood. J is TRBJ1-1 and V is TRBV7-9, with a weak D call TRBD1 (5 bases). The CDR3 spells CASSLVSGRGGTEAFF. The CDR3 nucleotides read TGTGCCAGCAGCTTAGTTTCCGGCCGGGGGGGCACTGAAGCTTTCTTT.